A selection of T cell receptor beta chains follows, all from one sample in a study of blood T cell repertoires in COVID-19. Here immunoSEQ multiplex PCR was the method, and the copy in TCRdb shows in-frame clones only, minus some. The sample lists about 64,000 clones; approximately 79% were seen once. Sequencing used peripheral blood. The receptors stem from a human donor in a cohort sampled during active COVID-19. Each CDR3 is given with its conserved first and last residue. A D gene is named only where the DNA matches it firmly. The listing skips clone size in some rows; elsewhere it reads once, few, many or a size class.

J: TRBJ1-6; size: once; D: .; V: TRBV7-2; DNA: TGTGCCAGCAGCTTAGCATCCGTGTCTTCACCCCTCCACTTT; CDR3: CASSLASVSSPLHF
J: TRBJ2-7; size: .; D: TRBD2; V: TRBV2; DNA: TGTGCCAGCAACAGGGGGACTAGCGGAGGCGAGCAGTACTTC; CDR3: CASNRGTSGGEQYF
J: TRBJ2-1; size: .; D: TRBD2; V: TRBV29-1; DNA: TGCAGCGTTCTGGGCGGGAGGACCTACAATGAGCAGTTCTTC; CDR3: CSVLGGRTYNEQFF
J: TRBJ2-3; size: .; D: .; V: TRBV7-9; DNA: TGTGCCAGCAGCTTAGGTGGCGCGGCAGATACGCAGTATTTT; CDR3: CASSLGGAADTQYF
J: TRBJ2-2; size: .; D: TRBD2; V: TRBV2; DNA: TGTGCCAGCTGCAGCGGGAGACGCCACGGGGAGCTGTTTTTT; CDR3: CASCSGRRHGELFF
J: TRBJ1-2; size: .; D: .; V: TRBV27; DNA: TGTGCCAGCAACCCCGGGCAGGGCTATGGCTACACCTTC; CDR3: CASNPGQGYGYTF
J: TRBJ2-1; size: .; D: .; V: TRBV6-5; DNA: TGTGCCAGCAGTAGTGGCCGGGTGTCCTACAATGAGCAGTTCTTC; CDR3: CASSSGRVSYNEQFF
J: TRBJ1-1; size: .; D: .; V: TRBV20-1; DNA: TGCAGTGCTAGTCGGGACACTGAAGCTTTCTTT; CDR3: CSASRDTEAFF
J: TRBJ1-2; size: .; D: TRBD1; V: TRBV6-6; DNA: TGTGCCAGCACCCCAACAGGGGACTATGGCTACACCTTC; CDR3: CASTPTGDYGYTF
J: TRBJ1-2; size: .; D: TRBD1; V: TRBV4-3; DNA: TGCGCCAGCAGCCAAGATCTGGGACAGGGTACGGATGGCTACACCTTC; CDR3: CASSQDLGQGTDGYTF
J: TRBJ2-7; size: once; D: TRBD2; V: TRBV7-2; DNA: TGTGCCAGCTGTTGGACTAGCGGGGGTACCTACGAGCAGTACTTC; CDR3: CASCWTSGGTYEQYF
J: TRBJ2-1; size: .; D: TRBD2; V: TRBV4-3; DNA: TGCGCCAGCAGCCTCGTACTAGCGGAATCCCTCTATGAGCAGTTCTTC; CDR3: CASSLVLAESLYEQFF
J: TRBJ2-1; size: few; D: TRBD2; V: TRBV5-1; DNA: TGCGCCAGCAGCCGGGTTGGGACTAGCTTCACTGAGCAGTTCTTC; CDR3: CASSRVGTSFTEQFF
J: TRBJ1-5; size: medium-sized; D: .; V: TRBV6-2/TRBV6-3; DNA: TGTGCCAGCAGTTCGGCCGGGACATCGGACTCTCAGCCCCAGCATTTT; CDR3: CASSSAGTSDSQPQHF
J: TRBJ2-5; size: .; D: TRBD2; V: TRBV3-1/TRBV3-2; DNA: TGTGCCAGCAGCCTGACTAGCGGGAGTTCACAAGAGACCCAGTACTTC; CDR3: CASSLTSGSSQETQYF
J: TRBJ1-6; size: .; D: TRBD1; V: TRBV10-3; DNA: TGTGCCATCAGTGATTCTGGACAGGGGAATTCACCCCTCCACTTT; CDR3: CAISDSGQGNSPLHF
J: TRBJ2-7; size: .; D: TRBD1; V: TRBV19; DNA: TGTGCCAGTAGTATTGGGACAGAGTACGAGCAGTACTTC; CDR3: CASSIGTEYEQYF
J: TRBJ2-1; size: .; D: TRBD2; V: TRBV7-2; DNA: TGTGCCAGCAGCTTTGCGCCGGGGGGAGATGAGCAGTTCTTC; CDR3: CASSFAPGGDEQFF
J: TRBJ2-3; size: .; D: TRBD2; V: TRBV24-1; DNA: TGTGCCACCAGCCGAGATGCAGTCCTCGGGGGGACTGAGTCAGGAGATACGCAGTATTTT; CDR3: CATSRDAVLGGTESGDTQYF
J: TRBJ2-1; size: .; D: TRBD2; V: TRBV7-2; DNA: TGTGCCAGCAGCCTACTAGCGGGGACCAACAATGAGCAGTTCTTC; CDR3: CASSLLAGTNNEQFF
J: TRBJ2-1; size: .; D: TRBD1; V: TRBV7-2; DNA: TGTGCCAGCAGCCATGACAGGGGGTACAATGAGCAGTTCTTC; CDR3: CASSHDRGYNEQFF
J: TRBJ2-5; size: once; D: .; V: TRBV4-3; DNA: TGCGCCAGCAGCTTTGACAGAGGAGAGACCCAGTACTTC; CDR3: CASSFDRGETQYF
J: TRBJ2-5; size: .; D: TRBD1; V: TRBV7-2; DNA: TGTGCCAGCAGCCGGGCGACAGGGGGCCTACAAGAGACCCAGTACTTC; CDR3: CASSRATGGLQETQYF
J: TRBJ2-1; size: .; D: .; V: TRBV10-3; DNA: TGTGCCATCAGTGGGGAGAGGAGGGCCGATGAGCAGTTCTTC; CDR3: CAISGERRADEQFF
J: TRBJ2-1; size: .; D: .; V: TRBV7-9; DNA: TGTGCCAGCAGCTCAGGGGCCGAGCTTTACAATGAGCAGTTCTTC; CDR3: CASSSGAELYNEQFF
J: TRBJ1-2; size: medium-sized; D: .; V: TRBV23-1; DNA: TGCGCCAGCAGTCCCTTGACAGTTAACTATGGCTACACCTTC; CDR3: CASSPLTVNYGYTF
J: TRBJ2-5; size: .; D: TRBD2; V: TRBV6-5; DNA: TGTGCCAGCAGTTACTCGATGTGGACTAGAGAGACCCAGTACTTC; CDR3: CASSYSMWTRETQYF
J: TRBJ1-5; size: .; D: .; V: TRBV7-2; DNA: TGTGCCAGCAGCTTTTTGGCGGGGAATCAGCCCCAGCATTTT; CDR3: CASSFLAGNQPQHF
J: TRBJ2-3; size: few; D: .; V: TRBV29-1; DNA: TGCAGCGTTGACCGTATTGGAAGAGGGAACACAGATACGCAGTATTTT; CDR3: CSVDRIGRGNTDTQYF
J: TRBJ2-6; size: .; D: .; V: TRBV6-2/TRBV6-3; DNA: TGTGCCAGCAGTTACCACGGGTTCTCTGGGGCCAACGTCCTGACTTTC; CDR3: CASSYHGFSGANVLTF
J: TRBJ1-2; size: .; D: .; V: TRBV12-3/TRBV12-4; DNA: TGTGCCAGCAGTTTAGCAGGGGTCGGTGGCTACACCTTC; CDR3: CASSLAGVGGYTF
J: TRBJ2-3; size: once; D: TRBD2; V: TRBV15; DNA: TGTGCCACCAGCAGAGAATGGGCTAGCGGGAGGTCAGATACGCAGTATTTT; CDR3: CATSREWASGRSDTQYF
J: TRBJ2-7; size: .; D: .; V: TRBV6-5; DNA: TGTGCCAGCAGTTACTCGGGGGGGCGGAACTACGAGCAGTACTTC; CDR3: CASSYSGGRNYEQYF
J: TRBJ2-1; size: .; D: TRBD1; V: TRBV24-1; DNA: TGTGCCACCAGTGATTCCGGACAGGGATCCTACAATGAGCAGTTCTTC; CDR3: CATSDSGQGSYNEQFF
J: TRBJ1-2; size: once; D: TRBD1; V: TRBV2; DNA: TGTGCCAGCAGGGAGGGACAGGGGGCTGATGGCTACACCTTC; CDR3: CASREGQGADGYTF
J: TRBJ2-7; size: few; D: .; V: TRBV29-1; DNA: TGCAGCGTTGCAATGGAGACCCAGCAGTACTTC; CDR3: CSVAMETQQYF
J: TRBJ1-4; size: .; D: .; V: TRBV11-2; DNA: TGTGCCAGCAGCTTAGTTCAGGGGTCAACTAATGAAAAACTGTTTTTT; CDR3: CASSLVQGSTNEKLFF
J: TRBJ2-7; size: .; D: TRBD1; V: TRBV7-2; DNA: TGTGCCAGCAGCTTAGGAGGGACAGGGATAAACGAGCAGTACTTC; CDR3: CASSLGGTGINEQYF